These T cell receptor beta chains were read from a single sample in a study of beta chain features in type 1 diabetes. Generated by immunoSEQ multiplex PCR, the TCRdb table keeps only in-frame clones and is missing some. The data show some 160,000 clones, about 9% seen once. The sequenced sample was central memory CD4+ T cells from blood. Source of these receptors: a woman aged 25 to 39 with type 1 diabetes. Both conserved end residues are part of each CDR3. A D gene is named only where the DNA matches it firmly. Size is stated for part of the rows, as once, few or many counts, or as a class when the clone is expanded.

v_gene,abundance,d_gene,j_gene,CDR3aa,CDR3nt
TRBV28,few,TRBD2,TRBJ2-1,CASSLGLADTNEQFF,TGTGCCAGCAGTTTGGGACTAGCGGACACCAATGAGCAGTTCTTC
TRBV10-3,-,-,TRBJ1-1,CAISGRRAEEAFF,TGTGCCATCAGTGGCCGGAGGGCGGAGGAAGCTTTCTTT
TRBV5-6,few,TRBD2,TRBJ2-5,CASSLRLAGRETQYF,TGTGCCAGCAGCTTAAGACTAGCCGGGCGGGAGACCCAGTACTTC
TRBV11-3,few,-,TRBJ1-1,CASSPQFGISTEAFF,TGTGCCAGCAGCCCCCAATTCGGGATAAGCACTGAAGCTTTCTTT
TRBV19,-,-,TRBJ2-5,CASSAYSGETQYF,TGTGCCAGTAGTGCTTACAGCGGGGAGACCCAGTACTTC
TRBV6-5,-,-,TRBJ1-1,CASSYSGQEAFF,TGTGCCAGCAGTTACTCTGGGCAGGAAGCTTTCTTT
TRBV27,few,-,TRBJ2-5,CASSLVGETQYF,TGTGCCAGCAGTTTGGTCGGGGAGACCCAGTACTTC
TRBV10-3,few,TRBD2,TRBJ2-1,CASSYTSVDDEQFF,TGTGCCAGCAGTTATACTAGCGTTGACGATGAGCAGTTCTTC
TRBV2,few,TRBD2,TRBJ2-1,CANGLAGNNEQFF,TGTGCCAATGGACTAGCGGGTAACAATGAGCAGTTCTTC
TRBV2,many,TRBD2,TRBJ2-1,CASRTSGYNEQFF,TGTGCCAGCAGGACTAGCGGTTACAATGAGCAGTTCTTC
TRBV29-1,-,-,TRBJ1-1,CSADPGESEAFF,TGCAGCGCCGACCCCGGGGAGTCTGAAGCTTTCTTT
TRBV6-4,-,TRBD1,TRBJ1-2,CASSPNTRQGRSGYTF,TGTGCCAGCAGCCCGAATACACGACAGGGGAGAAGTGGCTACACCTTC
TRBV7-2,few,-,TRBJ1-3,CASSGGGSGNTIYF,TGTGCCAGCAGCGGGGGGGGCTCTGGAAACACCATATATTTT
TRBV2,few,-,TRBJ2-7,CASSGGQSPYEQYF,TGTGCCAGCAGTGGAGGACAGTCTCCCTACGAGCAGTACTTC
TRBV10-2,-,TRBD2,TRBJ2-7,CASSPGLAGAPGTEQYF,TGCGCCAGCAGTCCGGGACTAGCGGGAGCCCCGGGTACGGAGCAGTACTTC
TRBV15,-,-,TRBJ1-1,CATSRAGTYTEAFF,TGTGCCACCAGCAGAGCGGGAACATACACTGAAGCTTTCTTT
TRBV28,-,-,TRBJ1-1,CASSLYTNTEAFF,TGTGCCAGCAGTCTATACACCAACACTGAAGCTTTCTTT
TRBV11-2,-,TRBD1,TRBJ1-2,CASSHGQGEGGYTF,TGTGCCAGCAGCCACGGACAGGGAGAAGGGGGCTACACCTTC
TRBV9,-,-,TRBJ2-1,CASSVGNYNEQFF,TGTGCCAGCAGCGTTGGCAACTACAATGAGCAGTTCTTC
TRBV2,-,TRBD2,TRBJ2-1,CASSGGASGRASYNEQFF,TGTGCCAGCAGTGGGGGGGCTAGCGGGAGAGCCTCCTACAATGAGCAGTTCTTC
TRBV9,few,TRBD2,TRBJ2-5,CASSPLSGNSGETQYF,TGTGCCAGCAGCCCCCTTAGCGGGAACTCGGGAGAGACCCAGTACTTC
TRBV7-2,few,TRBD1,TRBJ1-3,CASSLRRQGEMVSGNTIYF,TGTGCCAGCAGCTTACGAAGACAGGGAGAGATGGTATCCGGAAACACCATATATTTT
TRBV2,-,-,TRBJ1-5,CAASGGGNQPQHF,TGTGCAGCAAGCGGAGGAGGCAATCAGCCCCAGCATTTT
TRBV11-2,-,TRBD1,TRBJ1-2,CASSQQGGDYTF,TGTGCCAGCAGCCAACAGGGGGGCGACTACACCTTC
TRBV30,few,-,TRBJ1-1,CAWMRTQEAFF,TGTGCCTGGATGCGGACACAAGAAGCTTTCTTT
TRBV6-5,few,TRBD2,TRBJ2-7,CASKREGLSSYEQYF,TGTGCCAGTAAGCGGGAGGGCCTCTCATCCTACGAGCAGTACTTC
TRBV7-7,-,-,TRBJ1-4,CASSPGGTNEKLFF,TGTGCTAGCAGCCCCGGAGGGACTAATGAAAAACTGTTTTTT
TRBV6-6,-,-,TRBJ1-1,CASSRTITEAFF,TGTGCCAGCTCCCGAACTATCACTGAAGCTTTCTTT
TRBV7-2,-,TRBD2,TRBJ2-1,CASSLARDYYEQFF,TGTGCCAGCAGCTTAGCAAGGGACTATTATGAGCAGTTCTTC
TRBV11-2,-,-,TRBJ2-3,CASSSRVTSTDTQYF,TGTGCCAGCAGCTCCAGGGTGACTAGCACAGATACGCAGTATTTT
TRBV6-5,-,-,TRBJ1-1,CASSYSFTGMNTEAFF,TGTGCCAGCAGTTACTCGTTTACAGGGATGAACACTGAAGCTTTCTTT
TRBV2,-,-,TRBJ2-1,CASSGSESSYNEQFF,TGTGCCAGCAGTGGCTCCGAGAGCTCCTACAATGAGCAGTTCTTC
TRBV5-1,-,TRBD1,TRBJ2-2,CASSPSTGVRGTGELFF,TGCGCCAGCAGCCCCTCCACAGGGGTGCGAGGCACCGGGGAGCTGTTTTTT